This paragraph covers one TCR beta chain sequence. Profiled with immunoSEQ multiplex PCR; TCRdb holds only in-frame clones, not every one. The top ten hold about 0.45% of the sample, which has tens of thousands of clones, about 92% seen once. Germline V gene data show CDR1 as SGHNT and CDR2 as YYREEE (reference sequence). CDR3 length: 14 residues. Unmatched junction bases numbered 2, after V lost 1 base and J lost 2 bases. The data are from a study of T cell changes during pregnancy in multiple sclerosis. This chain links TRBV5-4 with TRBJ1-2; TRBD1 matches at 7 bases. The sequenced sample was CD4+ T cells from peripheral blood mononuclear cells, obtained in the third trimester of pregnancy. The receptor was isolated from a female donor in good health, enrolled as a control in a pregnancy study. CDR3 DNA sequence: TGTGCCAGCAGCTTGCCGGACAGGAACTATGGCTACACCTTC. Translating gives CASSLPDRNYGYTF.